The following is a TCR beta chain sequence with its context. Antigen specificity is unknown. The data stem from a study of OX40 agonist ivuxolimab in advanced cancers. Background on the study: Ivuxolimab is a fully human IgG2 antibody that activates OX40 (CD134).

Study-level points and caveats: Low clonal expansion, among the lowest seen, marked partial responders at 0.1-3.0 mg/kg. Among T cells, CD8+ cells averaged more expanded clones than CD4+ cells.

The length of the CDR3 is 15 residues. Between the trimmed V and J ends, which lost 0 bases and 3 bases, there was a span of 9 bases. In germline, CDR1 is MGHRA, CDR2 YSYEKL. The repertoire was sequenced with immunoSEQ multiplex PCR; TCRdb's copy has only in-frame clones and lacks some. The sample shows just under 65,000 clones, approximately 84% of them seen only once. The source of this sequence is an adult with an advanced solid tumor such as melanoma, head and neck, liver or kidney cancer. Sequencing was performed on CD4+ or CD8+ T cells sorted from blood, taken in a trial of the OX40 agonist ivuxolimab. This rearrangement joins TRBV4-1 to TRBJ1-5; the D gene is possibly TRBD1 (5 bases). CDR3 nucleotides: TGCGCCAGCAGCCAAGAAAGGGGCTTCAATCAGCCCCAGCATTTT. As protein: CASSQERGFNQPQHF.